Listed below are T cell receptor beta chains from one sample, sequenced in a study of cytomegalovirus exposure and HLA in healthy donors. Generated by immunoSEQ multiplex PCR, the TCRdb table keeps only in-frame clones and is missing some. The data show around 37,000 clones, with around 69% seen just once and 6.3% held by the top ten. Input material: PBMCs. All receptors come from a man aged 25 to 40 in good health and CMV-seronegative. The CDR3 runs from the conserved cysteine through the conserved F or W. A D gene is named only where the DNA matches it firmly. Clone size is stated in some rows and not others, as once, few, many or a class when expanded.

V	J	D	size	CDR3	DNA
TRBV27	TRBJ1-5	TRBD1	-	CASSPGTGPRQPQHF	TGTGCCAGCAGCCCCGGGACAGGGCCCCGTCAGCCCCAGCATTTT
TRBV5-1	TRBJ1-2	TRBD1	-	CASSPEGGTGALGGYTF	TGCGCCAGCAGCCCCGAGGGGGGGACAGGCGCCCTGGGTGGCTACACCTTC
TRBV6-6	TRBJ2-5	TRBD1	-	CASSRGQPQETQYF	TGTGCCAGCAGCCGGGGACAGCCCCAAGAGACCCAGTACTTC
TRBV6-1	TRBJ2-1	TRBD2	-	CASGGTSDRNEQFF	TGTGCCAGCGGCGGGACTAGCGATCGGAATGAGCAGTTCTTC
TRBV7-9	TRBJ2-5	TRBD2	-	CASSSLSGGQETQYF	TGTGCCAGCAGCTCCCTCTCGGGGGGGCAAGAGACCCAGTACTTC
TRBV27	TRBJ2-7	-	-	CASSFLRGSYEQYF	TGTGCCAGCAGTTTTTTAAGGGGTTCCTACGAGCAGTACTTC
TRBV15	TRBJ2-1	TRBD2	-	CATRLADSYNEQFF	TGTGCCACCAGGCTAGCGGACTCCTACAATGAGCAGTTCTTC
TRBV6-1	TRBJ2-7	TRBD1	-	CASSAHFDRGSYEQYF	TGTGCCAGCAGTGCCCACTTCGACAGGGGGTCCTACGAGCAGTACTTC
TRBV5-1	TRBJ1-1	-	few	CASSLWQLNTEAFF	TGCGCCAGCAGCTTGTGGCAGTTGAACACTGAAGCTTTCTTT
TRBV10-2	TRBJ1-1	-	-	CASRMGHPDTEAFF	TGCGCCAGCAGGATGGGACACCCGGACACTGAAGCTTTCTTT
TRBV18	TRBJ2-7	TRBD1	-	CASSPFGTGDFYEQYF	TGTGCCAGCTCACCTTTCGGGACAGGGGACTTCTACGAGCAGTACTTC
TRBV5-1	TRBJ2-1	-	-	CASSGFSRRNYNEQFF	TGCGCCAGCAGCGGGTTTTCGCGGAGGAACTACAATGAGCAGTTCTTC
TRBV29-1	TRBJ2-3	-	-	CSVGAGVLTDTQYF	TGCAGCGTGGGGGCAGGGGTCCTCACAGATACGCAGTATTTT
TRBV6-5	TRBJ2-7	-	-	CASRRQDGEQYF	TGTGCCAGCAGACGACAGGACGGCGAGCAGTACTTC
TRBV4-1	TRBJ2-3	TRBD2	-	CASSRGLAGTDTQYF	TGCGCCAGCAGCCGAGGACTAGCGGGGACAGATACGCAGTATTTT
TRBV7-8	TRBJ2-7	-	-	CASSLGQGSSYEQYF	TGTGCCAGCAGCTTAGGCCAGGGAAGCTCCTACGAGCAGTACTTC
TRBV7-9	TRBJ1-2	TRBD1	-	CASSSADRGGYTF	TGTGCCAGCAGCTCAGCAGACAGGGGAGGCTACACCTTC
TRBV6-5	TRBJ1-2	-	medium-sized	CASSTGSNGYTF	TGTGCCAGTTCCACAGGGAGTAATGGCTACACCTTC
TRBV9	TRBJ2-3	-	-	CASSAGPEGPASQYF	TGTGCCAGCAGCGCCGGACCGGAGGGTCCCGCGTCGCAGTATTTT
TRBV18	TRBJ2-5	TRBD1	-	CASSRQGAQETQYF	TGTGCCAGCTCACGACAGGGGGCACAAGAGACCCAGTACTTC
TRBV6-1	TRBJ1-6	-	-	CASSPGQNNSPLHF	TGTGCCAGCAGCCCGGGACAAAATAATTCACCCCTCCACTTT
TRBV4-1	TRBJ1-4	TRBD1	-	CASSQGDRDEKLFF	TGCGCCAGCAGCCAAGGCGACAGGGACGAAAAACTGTTTTTT
TRBV5-1	TRBJ2-7	-	-	CASSFPSTGHYEQYF	TGCGCCAGCAGCTTCCCCTCGACAGGACACTACGAGCAGTACTTC
TRBV5-1	TRBJ2-5	-	-	CASSLNTQETQYF	TGCGCCAGCAGCTTGAACACCCAAGAGACCCAGTACTTC
TRBV7-9	TRBJ1-1	-	few	CASTPDRNLVAFF	TGTGCCAGCACTCCCGACAGGAACCTGGTGGCTTTCTTT
TRBV21-1	TRBJ1-5	-	-	CASSGRTGENNQPQHF	TGTGCCAGCAGCGGCCGGACAGGGGAAAACAATCAGCCCCAGCATTTT
TRBV5-3	TRBJ1-5	-	few	CAPRGVKPQNF	TGTGCCCCCCGCGGTGTCAAGCCCCAGAATTTT
TRBV9	TRBJ1-4	-	-	CASSGPDEKLFF	TGTGCCAGCTCAGGGCCCGATGAAAAACTGTTTTTT
TRBV7-9	TRBJ2-7	TRBD1	few	CASSLRGQYSYEQYF	TGTGCCAGCAGCTTGAGGGGACAGTACTCCTACGAGCAGTACTTC
TRBV29-1	TRBJ1-1	TRBD1	large	CSVSGGGTEAFF	TGCAGCGTTTCAGGGGGCGGCACTGAAGCTTTCTTT
TRBV5-1	TRBJ2-5	-	-	CASSGGPGRETQYF	TGCGCCAGCAGCGGAGGGCCGGGGCGAGAGACCCAGTACTTC
TRBV30	TRBJ2-1	TRBD2	few	CAWRLAGGGEQFF	TGTGCCTGGAGGCTAGCGGGAGGGGGTGAGCAGTTCTTC
TRBV30	TRBJ2-1	-	-	CAWSPVSSYNEQFF	TGTGCCTGGAGTCCTGTGTCCTCCTACAATGAGCAGTTCTTC
TRBV2	TRBJ2-7	TRBD2	-	CASSHPGLAGSYEQYF	TGTGCCAGCAGTCACCCGGGACTAGCGGGGTCCTACGAGCAGTACTTC
TRBV25-1	TRBJ2-2	TRBD1	-	CASSEGTDTGELFF	TGTGCCAGCAGTGAGGGGACAGACACCGGGGAGCTGTTTTTT
TRBV2	TRBJ2-7	TRBD1	-	CASSSRQGPDYEQYF	TGTGCCAGCAGTTCACGACAGGGGCCCGACTACGAGCAGTACTTC
TRBV29-1	TRBJ2-5	TRBD2	-	CSVELADLETQYF	TGCAGCGTCGAACTAGCGGATCTAGAGACCCAGTACTTC